Below are 20 T cell receptor beta chains sequenced from a single sample in a study of blood T cell repertoires in COVID-19. Clones were sequenced by immunoSEQ multiplex PCR, and TCRdb holds only the in-frame ones, with some missing. The sample has 170,000 or so clones, 84% seen once. The sample taken for sequencing was peripheral blood. These receptor sequences come from a man younger than 35 with active or convalescent COVID-19.

The rearrangement joins TRBV28 to TRBJ2-3; 8 nucleotides agree with TRBD2. The V gene's germline CDR1 is MDHEN and CDR2 SYDVKM. V shed 6 bases and J 0 bases; nucleotides not matched to a gene: 14. This CDR3 region has 18 residues. CDR3 nucleotides: TGTGCCAGCAGGAAAACCGGGAGGGCCTTGGTGAGCACAGATACGCAGTATTTT. This translates into CASRKTGRALVSTDTQYF. The whole variable domain, filled in from reference TRBV28 and TRBJ2-3, reads DVKVTQSSRYLVKRTGEKVFLECVQDMDHENMFWYRQDPGLGLRLIYFSYDVKMKEKGDIPEGYSVSREKKERFSLILESASTNQTSMYLCASRKTGRALVSTDTQYFGPGTRLTVL.

This chain links TRBV7-2 with TRBJ2-1, with D unresolved. V lost 1 base and J 8 bases, leaving 12 bases between the germline ends. CDR1 SGHTA and CDR2 FQGNSA come from the germline V gene. CDR3 length equals 14 residues. Here the CDR3 DNA reads TGTGCCAGCAGCTTAGGCTACGGTCTCGATGAGCAGTTCTTC. Its translation: CASSLGYGLDEQFF.

There are a few counts of this clone. The V gene is TRBV6-4, the J gene TRBJ2-3; 7 nucleotides agree with TRBD2. In germline, CDR1 is MRHNA, CDR2 SNTAGT. This CDR3 is built from 13 residues. V lost 6 bases, J lost 2 bases, and 2 bases stayed unmatched. The chain's CDR3 is CASSGGNTDTQYF. The CDR3 DNA sequence: TGTGCCAGCAGCGGGGGGAACACAGATACGCAGTATTTT.

The rearrangement joins TRBV29-1 to TRBJ2-7, with TRBD2 identical over 13 bases. V was clipped by 6 bases and J by 5 bases; unmatched bases: 7. Germline CDR1 SQVTM, CDR2 ANQGSEA. CDR3 length equals 14 residues. CDR3 in amino acids: CSVDLGTSGNEQYF. In DNA form, the CDR3 reads TGCAGCGTGGACCTCGGGACTAGCGGGAACGAGCAGTACTTC.

The rearrangement uses TRBV5-1 and TRBJ1-1, with a tentative D call TRBD1 (5 bases). CDR3 length equals 14 residues. The V end was cut by 0 bases, the J end by 4 bases, with 10 bases between. Germline V CDR1 and CDR2: SGHRS, YFSETQ. Here the CDR3 reads CASSLVVGGTEAFF. The CDR3 DNA sequence: TGCGCCAGCAGCTTGGTGGTGGGGGGCACTGAAGCTTTCTTT.

The J gene is TRBJ1-6, the V gene TRBV6-5; weak D call: TRBD1 (6 bases). This CDR3 contains 13 residues. Germline-derived CDR1 and CDR2 are MNHEY and SVGAGI. V shed 5 bases and J shed 10 bases, with 12 bases lying between them. The chain's CDR3 is CASSQTGMSPLHF. DNA of the CDR3: TGTGCCAGCAGTCAAACAGGGATGTCACCCCTCCACTTT.

This sequence joins TRBV5-5 and TRBJ2-7, with D perhaps TRBD1 (6 bases). Looked up from germline, CDR1 is SGHKS and CDR2 is YYEKEE (reference sequence). CDR3 length equals 14 residues. The V and J ends lost 4 bases and 7 bases respectively, with 18 bases between them. The chain's CDR3 is CASSPPPTGGEQYF. In nucleotides, the CDR3 is TGTGCCAGCAGCCCGCCACCGACAGGCGGAGAGCAGTACTTC.

V usage is TRBV11-2 and J usage is TRBJ2-3; 12 positions agree with TRBD2. Germline CDR1 and CDR2: SGHAT and FQNNGV. This CDR3 contains 19 residues. V shed 4 bases and J 2 bases; nucleotides not matched to a gene: 13. CDR3 bases: TGTGCCAGCAGCTCCCGGACTAGCGGGGAGGTCATCACCACAGATACGCAGTATTTT. Protein product: CASSSRTSGEVITTDTQYF.

This clone was observed once. V usage is TRBV4-1 and J usage is TRBJ2-1; 10 positions agree with TRBD2. V was clipped by 0 bases and J by 4 bases; unmatched bases: 12. This CDR3 comprises 19 residues. Germline CDR1 and CDR2: MGHRA and YSYEKL. In DNA form, the CDR3 reads TGCGCCAGCAGCCAAGATTATGGCGGCCTAGCGGGAGAGTACAATGAGCAGTTCTTC. This translates into CASSQDYGGLAGEYNEQFF.

This chain links TRBV19 with TRBJ2-6; D unclear. Germline values: CDR1 LNHDA, CDR2 SQIVND (reference sequence). CDR3 length equals 17 residues. V lost 0 bases and J 0 bases, leaving 9 bases between the germline ends. The CDR3 loop reads CASSIDLLPSGANVLTF. In DNA, the CDR3 is TGTGCCAGTAGTATAGATCTACTTCCCTCTGGGGCCAACGTCCTGACTTTC.

The V gene is TRBV23-1, the J gene TRBJ2-1; TRBD2 is a possible D gene (6 bases). TRBV23-1 falls under the ORF class, with uncertain function. V lost 0 bases and J 9 bases, leaving 12 bases between the germline ends. The CDR3 length is 14 residues. The CDR3 reads CASSQSRQAGEQFF. The CDR3 region has the DNA TGCGCCAGCAGTCAATCGCGCCAAGCGGGTGAGCAGTTCTTC.

The J gene is TRBJ2-7, the V gene TRBV9; 9 bases are a match to TRBD1. V lost 3 bases, J lost 7 bases, and 8 bases stayed unmatched. The germline V gene encodes CDR1 SGDLS and CDR2 YYNGEE. CDR3 length: 14 residues. CDR3: CASSANRGREEQYF. DNA of the CDR3: TGTGCCAGCAGCGCCAACAGGGGGCGAGAGGAGCAGTACTTC.

A single count supports this clone. The V and J genes are TRBV5-6 and TRBJ2-7; 9 bases match TRBD2. V was pared by 4 bases and J by 2 bases, with 1 base of the junction left unmatched. The germline gives CDR1 SGHDT, CDR2 YYEEEE. CDR3 size: 13 residues. CDR3 loop: CASSVAGAYEQYF. In DNA form, the CDR3 reads TGTGCCAGCAGCGTAGCGGGGGCCTACGAGCAGTACTTC. The variable domain in full, with the rest retrieved from reference TRBV5-6 and TRBJ2-7, is DAGVTQSPTHLIKTRGQQVTLRCSPKSGHDTVSWYQQALGQGPQFIFQYYEEEERQRGNFPDRFSGHQFPNYSSELNVNALLLGDSALYLCASSVAGAYEQYFGPGTRLTVT.

This clone was detected only once. The CDR3 nucleotides read TGTGCCAGCAGTTACTCCCTGACTAGCGGCAATGAGCAGTTCTTC. Amino acid sequence: CASSYSLTSGNEQFF. The chain has TRBV6-5 and TRBJ2-1, with 9 bases matching TRBD2. J gave up 6 bases and V 0 bases, and 3 bases lay outside the gene matches. The CDR3 has 15 residues. Per the germline V gene, CDR1 is MNHEY and CDR2 is SVGAGI.

The J gene is TRBJ1-2, the V gene TRBV2; D perhaps matches TRBD1 (5 bases). Germline V gives CDR1 SNHLY, CDR2 FYNNEI. This CDR3 contains 13 residues. Trimming removed 4 bases at V and 2 bases at J, with 8 bases between. CDR3 protein: CASSVQVNYGYTF. CDR3 nucleotide sequence: TGTGCCAGCAGTGTACAGGTGAACTATGGCTACACCTTC.

This clone was seen once. The CDR3 nucleotides are TGCAGCGTTGAGGGCAGCCCCTATGGCTACACCTTC. Its translation: CSVEGSPYGYTF. V and J are TRBV29-1 and TRBJ1-2, with D uncertain. The CDR3 spans 12 residues. Germline-derived CDR1 and CDR2 are SQVTM and ANQGSEA. V was clipped by 3 bases and J by 4 bases, with 9 bases between them.

This chain connects TRBV11-2 to TRBJ1-1; D gene unclear. Trimming left V 7 bases short and J 2 bases short, with 11 bases between. The germline gives CDR1 SGHAT, CDR2 FQNNGV. This CDR3 is built from 13 residues. CDR3 nucleotides: TGTGCCAGCACCAACGGTATTAACACTGAAGCTTTCTTT. Protein sequence: CASTNGINTEAFF.

The chain couples TRBV29-1 to TRBJ1-1; TRBD1 is a possible D gene (5 bases). Trimming left V 6 bases short and J 3 bases short, with 17 bases between. From germline, CDR1 is SQVTM and CDR2 ANQGSEA. The CDR3 length is 14 residues. The CDR3 nucleotides read TGCAGCGTGACCAGGATGGGACTAGACACTGAAGCTTTCTTT. It is translated as CSVTRMGLDTEAFF.

This chain joins TRBV3-1 (or the pseudogene TRBV3-2) and TRBJ2-1; TRBD2 agrees at 12 bases. The V segment lost 3 bases and the J segment 2 bases; nucleotides outside the gene matches: 8. Germline lookup yields CDR1 LGHDT and CDR2 YNNKEL (reference sequence). The CDR3 loop spans 18 amino acids. Here the CDR3 DNA reads TGTGCCAGCAGCCAGGCCGTACTAGCGGGGGGCGCCTACAATGAGCAGTTCTTC. Translating it yields CASSQAVLAGGAYNEQFF.

V is TRBV7-9 and J is TRBJ1-6; 10 nucleotides agree with TRBD1. Unmatched junction bases numbered 6, after V lost 5 bases and J lost 8 bases. This CDR3 spans 15 amino acids. Germline-derived CDR1 and CDR2 are SEHNR and FQNEAQ (reference sequence). The CDR3 region has the DNA TGTGCCAGCAGCCGCGGACAGGGGGGTTATTCACCCCTCCACTTT. Protein product: CASSRGQGGYSPLHF.